This T cell receptor (beta chain) comes out of a study of CD8 T cells in ankylosing spondylitis. General study results and limits: Within ankylosing spondylitis blood, a TCR beta motif made up of roughly eight highly homologous variants appeared to be characteristic. Matched ankylosing spondylitis synovial fluid reportedly showed significant enrichment of disease-linked clones.

Libraries of TCR beta came from quantitative 5'-RACE with molecular barcodes. TCRdb reprocessed the 5' RACE reads with MiXCR, giving one entry per CDR3 protein. The table includes tens of thousands of distinct CDR3 sequences, roughly 9.6% detected once. This clonotype has ten or more counts. The antigen remains undetermined. CDR3 length: 13 amino acids. V was pared by 3 bases and J by 5 bases, with 8 bases between. This chain connects TRBV12-3 or TRBV12-4 to TRBJ1-5; a possible D gene is TRBD1 (6 bases). Sequenced input: blood, either unsorted or a sorted T cell fraction (not recorded which). This TCR was sampled from a male donor with ankylosing spondylitis or in good health (not recorded which). The chain's CDR3 is CASSLTGDQPQHF. Written as DNA, the CDR3 is TGTGCCAGCAGTTTGACAGGAGATCAGCCCCAGCATTTT.